This TCR beta chain was profiled in a study of T cells in Graves' hyperthyroidism and ophthalmopathy. Concerning this clonotype itself: Possible read error: a much larger clone is one base away.

TCR beta CDR3 regions were amplified from RNA. First-round RT-PCR of the TCR CDR3 relied on the HTBI primer set. TCRdb re-called the multiplex PCR reads through MiXCR, storing one row per CDR3 protein. The table shows fewer than 110,000 distinct CDR3 sequences, with roughly 15% occurring only once. The V segment lost 5 bases and the J segment 5 bases; nucleotides outside the gene matches: 4. The CDR3 totals 15 residues. Germline V gene lookup returns CDR1 SEHNR and CDR2 FQNEAQ (reference sequence). Sequenced material: blood. The chain recombines TRBV7-9 with TRBJ2-2; 11 nucleotides agree with TRBD1. This sequence originates from a woman between 45 and 65 years old with Graves' hyperthyroidism. The CDR3 is CASSLRDRGTGELFF. As DNA, the CDR3 is TGTGCCAGCAGCCTCCGGGACAGGGGGACCGGGGAGCTGTTTTTT.